The 11 T cell receptor beta chains listed next were all sequenced from one sample in a study of Graves' ophthalmopathy and Graves' hyperthyroidism. RNA served as the template for amplifying TCR beta CDR3 regions. HTBI primers primed a first-round RT-PCR, and a second-round multiplex PCR followed. TCRdb called the multiplex PCR reads again in MiXCR, with one record for every CDR3 protein. The table shows hundreds of thousands of distinct CDR3 sequences, with 20% to 25% occurring only once. The sequenced sample consisted of peripheral blood. These receptors originate from a woman under 30 with stable Graves' hyperthyroidism.

This clonotype was counted at least ten times. The chain recombines TRBV11-2 with TRBJ1-5; D is unresolved. The CDR3 loop spans 14 amino acids. Germline values: CDR1 SGHAT, CDR2 FQNNGV. Trimming pared 1 base from V and 5 bases from J, leaving 9 bases between. CDR3 sequence: CASSLVREHQPQHF. The CDR3 DNA reads TGTGCCAGCAGCTTAGTAAGGGAACATCAGCCCCAGCATTTT.

This clonotype showed up many times. The V and J genes are TRBV30 and TRBJ1-2; 8 positions match TRBD1. The germline V gene encodes CDR1 GTSNPN and CDR2 SVGIG (reference sequence). The CDR3 totals 13 residues. Losses at the gene ends were 4 bases for V and 8 bases for J; bases not matched to a gene: 9. CDR3 coding DNA: TGTGCCTGGATTCGGGGCAGGGGGCGCGGCTACACCTTC. This translates into CAWIRGRGRGYTF. The full variable domain, with the rest looked up from reference TRBV30 and TRBJ1-2, is SQTIHQWPATLVQPVGSPLSLECTVEGTSNPNLYWYRQAAGRGLQLLFYSVGIGQISSEVPQNLSASRPQDRQFILSSKKLLLSDSGFYLCAWIRGRGRGYTFGSGTRLTVV.

This clonotype occurred many times. The chain combines TRBV28 with TRBJ1-1; D is perhaps TRBD1 (5 bases). The germline V and J ends were trimmed by 2 bases and 5 bases, with 12 bases remaining between them. The CDR3 runs 14 residues. From germline, CDR1 is MDHEN and CDR2 SYDVKM. In DNA form, the CDR3 reads TGTGCCAGCAGTTTAGATCAGGGTTGGACTGAAGCTTTCTTT. As protein: CASSLDQGWTEAFF.

The V call is TRBV12-3 or TRBV12-4, the J call TRBJ1-1, with D perhaps matching TRBD1 (5 bases). The CDR3 is 15 amino acids. The ends were cut back, 4 bases at V and 0 bases at J, with 12 bases in the middle. DNA for the CDR3: TGTGCCAGCAGTTGGGGGTGGGGTTTGAACACTGAAGCTTTCTTT. It encodes CASSWGWGLNTEAFF.

Many counts were recorded for this clonotype. The J gene is TRBJ2-7, the V gene TRBV6-1, with D tentatively TRBD2 (6 bases). The germline V gene encodes CDR1 MNHNS and CDR2 SASEGT. V was trimmed by 5 bases and J by 7 bases, leaving 21 bases between them. This CDR3 has 15 residues. The CDR3 region is CASSPSASAYGEQYF. The CDR3, as DNA: TGTGCCAGCAGTCCATCGGCTAGCGCCTACGGGGAGCAGTACTTC.

The rearrangement joins TRBV6-1 to TRBJ1-5; no definite D call. This CDR3 is 15 amino acids long. Trimming removed 0 bases from V and 3 bases from J, with 9 bases in between. CDR1 is MNHNS, CDR2 SASEGT, per germline. DNA for the CDR3: TGTGCCAGCAGTGAAGCGCGGACGTACAATCAGCCCCAGCATTTT. Amino acid sequence: CASSEARTYNQPQHF.

CDR3 nucleotide sequence: TGTGCCAGCTGGGACAGGGAACTGGGGCAAGAGACCCAGTACTTC. Translated: CASWDRELGQETQYF. The rearrangement links TRBV6-1 to TRBJ2-5; 9 nucleotides agree with TRBD1. Germline V gives CDR1 MNHNS, CDR2 SASEGT. V trimming: 8 bases; J trimming: 2 bases; junction bases outside the gene matches: 9. CDR3 length: 15 residues.

This clonotype was picked up many times. This sequence joins TRBV20-1 and TRBJ1-5; tentative D call: TRBD1 (5 bases). V lost 3 bases and J lost 6, with 12 bases in between. The germline V gene encodes CDR1 DFQATT and CDR2 SNEGSKA (reference sequence). The CDR3 spans 13 residues. CDR3 nucleotides: TGCAGTGCTAGGGAGACAGTGCTTCAGCCCCAGCATTTT. Translation: CSARETVLQPQHF.

This clonotype has ten or more counts. The chain recombines TRBV5-1 with TRBJ2-7; no clear D. Between the trimmed V and J ends, which lost 4 bases and 3 bases, there was a span of 17 bases. The CDR3 contains 15 residues. The germline CDR1 and CDR2 sequences are SGHRS and YFSETQ. CDR3 sequence: CASSPQGLKNYEQYF. The CDR3 nucleotides read TGCGCCAGCAGCCCCCAAGGGCTAAAGAACTACGAGCAGTACTTC.

This clonotype has ten or more counts. The chain recombines TRBV6-5 with TRBJ2-2, with 9 bases matching TRBD1. The CDR3 is 14 residues long. The germline V gene has CDR1 MNHEY and CDR2 SVGAGI. Germline trimming cut 6 bases from V and 5 bases from J; bases unmatched to any gene: 4. The CDR3: CASRGQGETGELFF. The CDR3 nucleotides are TGTGCCAGCAGGGGACAGGGTGAAACCGGGGAGCTGTTTTTT.

J is TRBJ2-5 and V is TRBV7-2, with D perhaps being TRBD1 or TRBD2 (5 bases each). There are 15 residues in the CDR3. V shed 5 bases and J shed 4 bases, with 17 bases lying between them. CDR1 is SGHTA, CDR2 FQGNSA, per germline. CDR3 residues: CTSSERSRESETQYF. The CDR3 bases are TGTACCAGCAGCGAACGGTCCAGGGAGTCAGAGACCCAGTACTTC.